These 10 T cell receptor beta chains share one sample of origin, sequenced in a study of neurological immune-mediated disorders. Time point defined: longitudinal time-point 3. TCRdb redid the calling of the 5' RACE reads with MiXCR, one entry per CDR3 protein. Among about 80,000 distinct CDR3 sequences listed, about 4% were seen once. Sequencing input: PBMCs. These receptors all stem from a woman aged 55-70 years with multiple sclerosis.

This clonotype appeared many times. The chain joins TRBV12-3 or TRBV12-4 to TRBJ2-5, with D possibly TRBD2 on 6 matching bases. Trimming took 6 bases from V and 1 from J, leaving 12 bases between them. The CDR3 contains 14 residues. The chain's CDR3 is CASSQDGGQETQYF. The CDR3 DNA reads as TGTGCCAGCAGCCAGGACGGGGGCCAAGAGACCCAGTACTTC.

This clonotype was seen ten or more times. V gene TRBV20-1 combines with J gene TRBJ2-1; 8 bases fit TRBD1. Unmatched junction bases numbered 4, after V lost 2 bases and J lost 7 bases. Germline-derived CDR1 and CDR2 are DFQATT and SNEGSKA (reference sequence). This CDR3 comprises 13 residues. The CDR3 reads CSARYTGGNEQFF. The CDR3 DNA sequence: TGCAGTGCTAGATACACAGGGGGGAATGAGCAGTTCTTC.

The sample holds many counts of this clonotype. V and J are TRBV5-1 and TRBJ1-2; D is uncertain. The CDR3 runs to 12 residues. The V gene's germline CDR1 is SGHRS and CDR2 YFSETQ. V was cut by 0 bases and J by 12 bases, with 12 bases left in between. The CDR3 sequence: CASSLGFEGNTF. For the CDR3, the DNA is TGCGCCAGCAGCTTGGGATTTGAGGGTAACACCTTC.

This clonotype has ten or more counts. V usage is TRBV12-3 or TRBV12-4 and J usage is TRBJ1-6, with 10 bases identical to TRBD1. The CDR3 is 13 amino acids. V dropped 2 bases and J dropped 14; count of bases not matched to a gene: 3. CDR3 residues: CASSLKGQGTLHF. For the CDR3, the DNA is TGTGCCAGCAGTTTAAAGGGACAGGGGACCCTCCACTTT.

In this sample, this clonotype is medium-sized. V and J are TRBV5-1 and TRBJ2-4, with 9 positions matching TRBD1. V gave up 4 bases and J gave up 8 bases; unmatched junction bases: 10. CDR1 and CDR2 (germline): SGHRS, YFSETQ. The CDR3 is 15 residues long. The CDR3 DNA reads TGCGCCAGCAGCATTGACGGACAGGGGTGGGACATTCAGTACTTC. Its protein product is CASSIDGQGWDIQYF.

There are many counts of this clonotype. The rearrangement joins TRBV6-1 to TRBJ1-5; D not certain. V lost 4 bases to trimming and J lost 0 bases, with 7 bases between them. This CDR3 is built from 14 residues. The germline gives CDR1 MNHNS, CDR2 SASEGT. CDR3 DNA: TGTGCCAGCAGTGGGCAGTATAGCAATCAGCCCCAGCATTTT. The encoded protein is CASSGQYSNQPQHF.

The sample holds many counts of this clonotype. The CDR3 here is CASSLLTGQNTEAFF. CDR3 bases: TGTGCCAGCAGTTTATTGACAGGCCAGAACACTGAAGCTTTCTTT. The genes are TRBV12-3 or TRBV12-4 and TRBJ1-1; D might be TRBD1 (6 bases). The germline V and J ends were trimmed by 2 bases and 1 base, with 11 bases remaining between them. The CDR3 loop spans 15 amino acids.

This clonotype came up many times. V gene TRBV20-1 combines with J gene TRBJ2-7; TRBD1 or TRBD2 may be the D gene (5 bases each). The length of the CDR3 is 13 residues. The germline CDR1 and CDR2 sequences are DFQATT and SNEGSKA (reference sequence). The ends were cut back, 6 bases at V and 2 bases at J, with 14 bases in the middle. The CDR3 bases are TGCAGTGCACCCGGGGCCGCAGCCTACGAGCAGTACTTC. Encoded protein: CSAPGAAAYEQYF.

This clonotype was observed at least ten times. The J gene is TRBJ2-7, the V gene TRBV15, with 7 bases lining up with TRBD1. The CDR3 spans 13 residues. Trimming cost V 10 bases and J 5 bases; bases outside gene matches: 11. Germline CDR1 LNHNV, CDR2 YYDKDF (reference sequence). The DNA of the CDR3 is TGTGCCAGTTTAAACAGGGGCGACGACGAGCAGTACTTC. As protein: CASLNRGDDEQYF.

The table lists this clonotype with many counts. This rearrangement joins TRBV3-1 to TRBJ1-5; D remains unclear. Trimming left V 0 bases short and J 0 bases short, with 6 bases between. CDR3 length: 15 amino acids. CDR1 is LGHDT and CDR2 is YNNKEL in the germline V gene (reference sequence). The CDR3 DNA follows: TGTGCCAGCAGCCAAGACAGAGGTAGCAATCAGCCCCAGCATTTT. Its protein is CASSQDRGSNQPQHF.